The 10 T cell receptor beta chains reported below all come from one sample, sequenced in a study of response to subunit inactivated influenza vaccine. Using its own MiXCR run on the RT-PCR reads, TCRdb lists one record per CDR3 protein. The sample includes 500,000 to 550,000 distinct CDR3 sequences, approximately 7.3% seen only once; the top ten take about 12%. The material sequenced was PBMCs from blood, taken approximately 25 months after vaccination. The receptors were gathered from a man aged 50-75 years who received an inactivated influenza vaccine.

A few counts support this clonotype. The chain uses TRBV7-8 and TRBJ2-7; D is unclear. CDR1 and CDR2 (germline): SGHVS, FQNEAQ. CDR3 length: 13 residues. V lost 2 bases and J 5 bases, leaving 10 bases between the germline ends. CDR3 nucleotides: TGTGCCAGCAGCTTATCGGTAGAGCACGAGCAGTACTTC. As protein: CASSLSVEHEQYF.

Many counts were recorded for this clonotype. V gene TRBV4-3 combines with J gene TRBJ2-5; 16 nucleotides line up with TRBD2. Germline loops: CDR1 LGHNA, CDR2 YSLEER. CDR3 size: 18 residues. V shed 3 bases and J 4 bases; nucleotides not matched to a gene: 8. In nucleotides, the CDR3 is TGCGCCAGCAGCCAGGGACTAGCGGGGGGGGCGTCAGTAGAGACCCAGTACTTC. Amino acid sequence: CASSQGLAGGASVETQYF.

Only a few counts were recorded for this clonotype. V is TRBV20-1 and J is TRBJ2-5; 14 bases align to TRBD2. In germline, CDR1 is DFQATT, CDR2 SNEGSKA (reference sequence). V dropped 4 bases and J dropped 5; count of bases not matched to a gene: 6. This CDR3 has 15 amino acids. CDR3 in amino acids: CSAKTSGGAMETQYF. The CDR3 DNA sequence: TGCAGTGCTAAGACTAGCGGGGGGGCCATGGAGACCCAGTACTTC.

This clonotype was found many times. The V gene is TRBV5-6, the J gene TRBJ2-3; 13 nucleotides align to TRBD2. This CDR3 is 16 amino acids long. With V trimmed by 6 bases and J by 2 bases, 6 bases remained unmatched. CDR1 and CDR2 from the germline V gene are SGHDT and YYEEEE. The CDR3 bases are TGTGCCAGCACGACTAGCGGGGGGCTCAACACAGATACGCAGTATTTT. It yields the protein CASTTSGGLNTDTQYF. Based on the CDR3 plus reference TRBV5-6 and TRBJ2-3, the full variable domain is DAGVTQSPTHLIKTRGQQVTLRCSPKSGHDTVSWYQQALGQGPQFIFQYYEEEERQRGNFPDRFSGHQFPNYSSELNVNALLLGDSALYLCASTTSGGLNTDTQYFGPGTRLTVL.

This clonotype has a handful of counts. The chain is built from TRBV9 and TRBJ2-7; possibly TRBD2 for D (5 bases). Deletions cut 0 bases from V and 2 bases from J, with 12 bases between. Looked up from germline, CDR1 is SGDLS and CDR2 is YYNGEE. The CDR3 is 15 amino acids. CDR3 coding DNA: TGTGCCAGCAGCGTAGGACCCGACTACACCTACGAGCAGTACTTC. Translation gives CASSVGPDYTYEQYF.

This clonotype was observed a handful of times. The V and J genes are TRBV25-1 and TRBJ2-7; 9 bases match TRBD1. Trimming removed 4 bases from V and 2 bases from J; junction bases left unmatched: 3. Germline V gives CDR1 MGHDK, CDR2 SYGVNS. This CDR3 is built from 14 residues. For the CDR3, the DNA is TGTGCCAGCAGTGCCCGGGACAGGGCCTACGAGCAGTACTTC. Protein: CASSARDRAYEQYF.

The chain links TRBV20-1 to TRBJ2-3; D remains unclear. There are 14 residues in the CDR3. V gave up 7 bases and J gave up 1 base, with 15 bases separating them. Germline-derived CDR1 and CDR2 are DFQATT and SNEGSKA (reference sequence). The CDR3 here is CSEGLERRTDTQYF. CDR3 sequence (DNA): TGCAGTGAAGGGCTCGAGCGACGCACAGATACGCAGTATTTT.

Comment on this clonotype: A much larger clone differs by one base, so this may be a read error. The V call is TRBV20-1, the J call TRBJ2-1; TRBD1 or TRBD2 may be the D gene (5 bases each). V was shortened by 3 bases and J by 1 base, with 16 bases between the two germline ends. The CDR3 runs 16 residues. CDR1 is DFQATT, CDR2 SNEGSKA, per germline (reference sequence). The CDR3 nucleotides are TGCAGTGCTAGTTACGGGACCCCTCCGTCCTACAATGAGCAGTTCTTC. This translates into CSASYGTPPSYNEQFF.

There are a few counts of this clonotype. The chain couples TRBV29-1 to TRBJ2-4; 10 bases line up with TRBD1. Trimming cost V 7 bases and J 8 bases; bases outside gene matches: 8. The CDR3 runs 13 residues. CDR1 and CDR2 from the germline V gene are SQVTM and ANQGSEA. The CDR3: CSAGTGEGYIQYF. The CDR3 nucleotides are TGCAGCGCAGGGACAGGGGAGGGGTACATTCAGTACTTC.

This clonotype was observed at least ten times. This chain uses TRBV11-2 with TRBJ2-7; TRBD1 matches at 8 bases. V trimming: 5 bases; J trimming: 0 bases; junction bases outside the gene matches: 6. This CDR3 spans 15 amino acids. Germline loops: CDR1 SGHAT, CDR2 FQNNGV. Written as DNA, the CDR3 is TGTGCCAGCAGCATCTGGGACAGGCCCTCCTACGAGCAGTACTTC. Its protein product is CASSIWDRPSYEQYF.